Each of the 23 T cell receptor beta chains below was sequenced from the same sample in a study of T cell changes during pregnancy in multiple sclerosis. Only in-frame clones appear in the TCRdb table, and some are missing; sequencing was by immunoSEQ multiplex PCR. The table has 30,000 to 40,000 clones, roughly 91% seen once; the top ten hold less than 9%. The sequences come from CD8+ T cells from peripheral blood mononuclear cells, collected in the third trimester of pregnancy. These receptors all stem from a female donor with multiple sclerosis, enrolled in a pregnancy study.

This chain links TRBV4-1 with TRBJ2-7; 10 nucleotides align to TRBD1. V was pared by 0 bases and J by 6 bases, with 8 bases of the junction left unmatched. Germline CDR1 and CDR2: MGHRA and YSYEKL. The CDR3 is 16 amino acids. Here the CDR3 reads CASSQDQDRGIIEQYF. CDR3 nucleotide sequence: TGCGCCAGCAGCCAAGACCAGGACAGGGGGATAATCGAGCAGTACTTC.

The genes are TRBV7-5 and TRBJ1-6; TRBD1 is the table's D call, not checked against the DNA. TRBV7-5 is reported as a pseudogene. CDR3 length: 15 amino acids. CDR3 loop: CARSLEGAFNSPLHF. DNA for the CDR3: TGTGCCAGAAGCTTAGAAGGGGCGTTTAATTCACCCCTCCACTTT.

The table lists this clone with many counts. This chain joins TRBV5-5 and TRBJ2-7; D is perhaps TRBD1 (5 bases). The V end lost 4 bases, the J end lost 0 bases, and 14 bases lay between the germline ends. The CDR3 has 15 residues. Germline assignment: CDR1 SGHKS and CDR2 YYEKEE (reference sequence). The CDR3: CASSPTRQISYEQYF. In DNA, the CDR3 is TGTGCCAGCAGCCCCACCCGACAGATCTCCTACGAGCAGTACTTC.

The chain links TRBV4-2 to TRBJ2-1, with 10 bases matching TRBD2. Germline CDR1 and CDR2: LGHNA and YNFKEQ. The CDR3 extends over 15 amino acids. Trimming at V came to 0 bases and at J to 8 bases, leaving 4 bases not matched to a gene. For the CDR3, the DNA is TGTGCCAGCAGCCAAGAAGCGGGGGGGCCGGATGAGCAGTTCTTC. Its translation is CASSQEAGGPDEQFF.

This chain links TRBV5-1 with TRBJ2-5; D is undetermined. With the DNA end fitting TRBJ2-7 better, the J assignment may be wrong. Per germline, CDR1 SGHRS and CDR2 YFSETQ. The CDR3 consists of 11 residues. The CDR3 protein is CASSSPYEQYF. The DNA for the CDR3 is TGCGCCAGCAGCTCCCCCTACGAGCAGTACTTC.

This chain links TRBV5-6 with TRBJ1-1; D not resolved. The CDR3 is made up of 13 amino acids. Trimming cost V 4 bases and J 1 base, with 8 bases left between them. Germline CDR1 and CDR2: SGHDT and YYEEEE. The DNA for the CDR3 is TGTGCCAGCAGCCTTGAGGGGAACACTGAAGCTTTCTTT. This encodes CASSLEGNTEAFF.

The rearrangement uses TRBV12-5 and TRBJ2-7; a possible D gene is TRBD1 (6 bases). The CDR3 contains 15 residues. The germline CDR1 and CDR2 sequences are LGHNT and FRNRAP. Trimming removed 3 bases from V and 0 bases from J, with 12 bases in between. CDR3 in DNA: TGTGCTAGTGGTTTTCTCGCGACAGGCTCCTACGAGCAGTACTTC. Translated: CASGFLATGSYEQYF. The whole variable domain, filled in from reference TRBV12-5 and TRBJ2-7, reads DARVTQTPRHKVTEMGQEVTMRCQPILGHNTVFWYRQTMMQGLELLAYFRNRAPLDDSGMPKDRFSAEMPDATLATLKIQPSEPRDSAVYFCASGFLATGSYEQYFGPGTRLTVT.

The DNA for the CDR3 is TGTGCCATCAGTGACGCGGACAGGGGCTACGAGCAGTACTTC. Amino acids: CAISDADRGYEQYF. The rearrangement joins TRBV10-3 to TRBJ2-7; TRBD1 matches 9 bases. The V gene end was trimmed by 3 bases and the J gene end by 3 bases; junction bases not matched to a gene: 3. Germline loops: CDR1 ENHRY, CDR2 SYGVKD. The CDR3 extends over 14 amino acids.

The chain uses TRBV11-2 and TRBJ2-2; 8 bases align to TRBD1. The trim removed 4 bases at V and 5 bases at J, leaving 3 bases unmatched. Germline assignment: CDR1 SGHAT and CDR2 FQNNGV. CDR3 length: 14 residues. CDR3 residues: CASSWYRGTGELFF. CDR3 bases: TGTGCCAGCAGCTGGTACAGGGGGACCGGGGAGCTGTTTTTT.

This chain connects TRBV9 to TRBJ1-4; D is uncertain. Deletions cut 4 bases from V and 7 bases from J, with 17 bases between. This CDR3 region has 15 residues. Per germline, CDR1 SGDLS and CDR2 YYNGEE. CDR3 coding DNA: TGTGCCAGCAGCCCCCCGGGGTCCCTTAGTGAAAAACTGTTTTTT. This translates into CASSPPGSLSEKLFF. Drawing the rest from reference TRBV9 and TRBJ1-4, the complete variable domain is DSGVTQTPKHLITATGQRVTLRCSPRSGDLSVYWYQQSLDQGLQFLIQYYNGEERAKGNILERFSAQQFPDLHSELNLSSLELGDSALYFCASSPPGSLSEKLFFGSGTQLSVL.

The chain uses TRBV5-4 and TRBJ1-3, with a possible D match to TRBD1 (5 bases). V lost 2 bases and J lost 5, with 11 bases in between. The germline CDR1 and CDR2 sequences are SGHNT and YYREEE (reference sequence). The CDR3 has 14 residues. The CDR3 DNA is TGTGCCAGCAGCTTTGGGCAGGGAAGAAACACCATATATTTT. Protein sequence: CASSFGQGRNTIYF.

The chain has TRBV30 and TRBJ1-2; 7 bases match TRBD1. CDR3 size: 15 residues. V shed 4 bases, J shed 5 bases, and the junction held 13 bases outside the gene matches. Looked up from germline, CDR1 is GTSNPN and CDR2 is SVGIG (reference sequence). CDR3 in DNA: TGTGCCTGGACCAAGACAGGGTGGATTACGTATGGCTACACCTTC. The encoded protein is CAWTKTGWITYGYTF.

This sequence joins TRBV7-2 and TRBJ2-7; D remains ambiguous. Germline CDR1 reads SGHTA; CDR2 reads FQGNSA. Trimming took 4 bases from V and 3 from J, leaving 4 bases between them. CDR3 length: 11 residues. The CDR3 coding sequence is TGTGCCAGCAGCTCGTACTACGAGCAGTACTTC. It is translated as CASSSYYEQYF. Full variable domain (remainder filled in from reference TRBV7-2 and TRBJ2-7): GAGVSQSPSNKVTEKGKDVELRCDPISGHTALYWYRQSLGQGLEFLIYFQGNSAPDKSGLPSDRFSAERTGGSVSTLTIQRTQQEDSAVYLCASSSYYEQYFGPGTRLTVT.

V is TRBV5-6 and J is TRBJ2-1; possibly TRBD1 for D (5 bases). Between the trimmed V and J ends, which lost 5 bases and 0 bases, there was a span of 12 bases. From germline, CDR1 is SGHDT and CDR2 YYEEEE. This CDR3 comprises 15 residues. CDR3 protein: CASSVDTSSYNEQFF. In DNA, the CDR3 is TGTGCCAGCAGTGTGGACACCAGCTCCTACAATGAGCAGTTCTTC. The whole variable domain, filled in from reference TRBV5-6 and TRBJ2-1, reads DAGVTQSPTHLIKTRGQQVTLRCSPKSGHDTVSWYQQALGQGPQFIFQYYEEEERQRGNFPDRFSGHQFPNYSSELNVNALLLGDSALYLCASSVDTSSYNEQFFGPGTRLTVL.

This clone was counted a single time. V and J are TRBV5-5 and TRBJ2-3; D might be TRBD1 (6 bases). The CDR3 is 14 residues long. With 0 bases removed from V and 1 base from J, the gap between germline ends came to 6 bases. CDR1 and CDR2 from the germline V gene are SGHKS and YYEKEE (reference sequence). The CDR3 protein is CASSLEGGTDTQYF. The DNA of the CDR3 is TGTGCCAGCAGCTTGGAGGGGGGCACAGATACGCAGTATTTT.

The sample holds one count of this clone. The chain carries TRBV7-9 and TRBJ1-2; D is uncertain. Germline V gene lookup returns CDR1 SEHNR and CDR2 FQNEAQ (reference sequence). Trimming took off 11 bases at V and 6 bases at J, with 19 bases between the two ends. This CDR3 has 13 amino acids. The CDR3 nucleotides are TGTGCCCAGGCCCAGGAGGAGGGCCATGGCTACACCTTC. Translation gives CAQAQEEGHGYTF. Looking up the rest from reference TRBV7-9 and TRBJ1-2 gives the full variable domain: DTGVSQNPRHKITKRGQNVTFRCDPISEHNRLYWYRQTLGQGPEFLTYFQNEAQLEKSRLLSDRFSAERPKGSFSTLEIQRTEQGDSAMYLCAQAQEEGHGYTFGSGTRLTVV.

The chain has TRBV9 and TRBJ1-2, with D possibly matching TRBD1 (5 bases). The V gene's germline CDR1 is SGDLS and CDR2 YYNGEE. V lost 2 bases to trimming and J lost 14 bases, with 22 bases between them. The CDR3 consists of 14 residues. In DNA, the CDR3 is TGTGCCAGCAGCGTTGCAGGGCCCAGCCAGAACAGGACCTTC. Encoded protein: CASSVAGPSQNRTF.

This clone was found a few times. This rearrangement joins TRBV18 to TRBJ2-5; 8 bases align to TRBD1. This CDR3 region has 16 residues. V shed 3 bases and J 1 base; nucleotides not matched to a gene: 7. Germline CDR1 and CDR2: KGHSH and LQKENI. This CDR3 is CASSPLTGGPQETQYF. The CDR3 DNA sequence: TGTGCCAGCTCACCCCTAACAGGGGGGCCCCAAGAGACCCAGTACTTC.

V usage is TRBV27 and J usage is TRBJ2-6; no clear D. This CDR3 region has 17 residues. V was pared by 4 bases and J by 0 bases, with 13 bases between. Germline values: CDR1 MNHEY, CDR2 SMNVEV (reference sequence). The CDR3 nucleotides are TGTGCCAGCAGTTCCTTGCACAGCCGCTCTGGGGCCAACGTCCTGACTTTC. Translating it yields CASSSLHSRSGANVLTF. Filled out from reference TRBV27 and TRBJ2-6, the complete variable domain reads EAQVTQNPRYLITVTGKKLTVTCSQNMNHEYMSWYRQDPGLGLRQIYYSMNVEVTDKGDVPEGYKVSRKEKRNFPLILESPSPNQTSLYFCASSSLHSRSGANVLTFGAGSRLTVL.

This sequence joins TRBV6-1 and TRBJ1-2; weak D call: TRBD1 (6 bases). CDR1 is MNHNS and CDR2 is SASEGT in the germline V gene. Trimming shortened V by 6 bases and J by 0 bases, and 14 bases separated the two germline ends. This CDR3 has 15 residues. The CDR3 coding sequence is TGTGCCAGCAGCGCCCGGTGGGGGCCTAACTATGGCTACACCTTC. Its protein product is CASSARWGPNYGYTF.

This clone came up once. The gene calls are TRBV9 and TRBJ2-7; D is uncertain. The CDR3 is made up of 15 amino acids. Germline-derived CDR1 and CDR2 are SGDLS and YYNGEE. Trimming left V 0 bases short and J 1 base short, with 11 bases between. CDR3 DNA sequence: TGTGCCAGCAGCGTAGGACTCGACCTTTCCTACGAGCAGTACTTC. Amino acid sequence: CASSVGLDLSYEQYF.

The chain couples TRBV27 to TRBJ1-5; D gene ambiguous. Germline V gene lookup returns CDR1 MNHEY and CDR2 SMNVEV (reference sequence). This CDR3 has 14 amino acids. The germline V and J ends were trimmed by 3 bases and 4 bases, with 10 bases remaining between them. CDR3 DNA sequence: TGTGCCAGCAGTTTGCTTAGCCGAAATCAGCCCCAGCATTTT. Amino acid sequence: CASSLLSRNQPQHF.

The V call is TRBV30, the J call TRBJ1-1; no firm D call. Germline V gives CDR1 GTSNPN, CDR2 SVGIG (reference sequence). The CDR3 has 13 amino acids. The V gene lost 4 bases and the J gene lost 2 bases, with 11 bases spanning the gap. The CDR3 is CAWTGRTNTEAFF. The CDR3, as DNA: TGTGCCTGGACAGGTCGAACCAACACTGAAGCTTTCTTT.